This entry lists 15 T cell receptor beta chains sequenced from one sample in a study of blood T cell repertoires in COVID-19. Repertoires were generated with immunoSEQ multiplex PCR, while TCRdb's copy carries only in-frame clones and drops some. The table lists approximately 100,000 clones, more than 75% of them singletons, with 20% to 30% in the top ten. Sequenced input: peripheral blood. These receptors were taken from a human donor in a cohort sampled during active COVID-19.

This clone has only a few counts. V is TRBV30 and J is TRBJ1-2, with unresolved D. V lost 2 bases, J lost 9 bases, and 10 bases lay in between. The germline CDR1 and CDR2 sequences are GTSNPN and SVGIG (reference sequence). The CDR3 is made up of 11 amino acids. The CDR3 loop reads CAWSPPGSYTF. CDR3 bases: TGTGCCTGGAGTCCCCCCGGGAGCTACACCTTC. The variable domain in full, completed from reference TRBV30 and TRBJ1-2, reads SQTIHQWPATLVQPVGSPLSLECTVEGTSNPNLYWYRQAAGRGLQLLFYSVGIGQISSEVPQNLSASRPQDRQFILSSKKLLLSDSGFYLCAWSPPGSYTFGSGTRLTVV.

The J gene is TRBJ1-4, the V gene TRBV7-9; tentatively, D is TRBD1 (6 bases). The CDR3 length is 14 residues. Trimming removed 0 bases at V and 8 bases at J, with 10 bases between. CDR1 is SEHNR, CDR2 FQNEAQ, per germline (reference sequence). Here the CDR3 reads CASSLALGQEKLFF. In DNA, the CDR3 is TGTGCCAGCAGCTTAGCGCTCGGACAGGAAAAACTGTTTTTT.

The V and J genes are TRBV27 and TRBJ2-3, with TRBD1 identical over 11 bases. The V segment lost 4 bases and the J segment 3 bases; nucleotides outside the gene matches: 6. The CDR3 loop spans 16 amino acids. Germline V CDR1 and CDR2: MNHEY, SMNVEV (reference sequence). CDR3 loop: CASSSGQGVRTDTQYF. The CDR3 bases are TGTGCCAGCAGTTCGGGACAGGGGGTGAGGACAGATACGCAGTATTTT.

This chain links TRBV2 with TRBJ2-5, with 7 bases identical to TRBD2. Germline values: CDR1 SNHLY, CDR2 FYNNEI. Trimming took 7 bases from V and 5 from J; bases not matched to a gene: 10. This CDR3 contains 14 residues. CDR3 sequence (DNA): TGTGCCAGCACCGTAGCGGGTCCGAGGGAGACCCAGTACTTC. This codes for CASTVAGPRETQYF.

The chain combines TRBV12-3 or TRBV12-4 with TRBJ2-1; no reliable D call. V shed 5 bases and J shed 3 bases, with 5 bases lying between them. This CDR3 region has 12 residues. The CDR3 DNA is TGTGCCAGCAGTACAGACTACAATGAGCAGTTCTTC. It specifies CASSTDYNEQFF.

V and J are TRBV7-8 and TRBJ2-7; TRBD2 agrees at 9 bases. This CDR3 is 14 amino acids long. V shed 2 bases, J shed 6 bases, and the junction held 5 bases outside the gene matches. The germline V gene encodes CDR1 SGHVS and CDR2 FQNEAQ. In DNA form, the CDR3 reads TGTGCCAGCAGCTTAACTAGCGGGCGGCGCGAGCAGTACTTC. Its translation: CASSLTSGRREQYF.

This chain links TRBV28 with TRBJ2-3, with 7 bases aligning to TRBD2. The V gene's germline CDR1 is MDHEN and CDR2 SYDVKM. J was trimmed by 3 bases and V by 7 bases; bases with no gene match: 16. The CDR3 consists of 17 residues. CDR3 protein: CASTMGGTGGVTDTQYF. In DNA form, the CDR3 reads TGTGCCAGCACTATGGGAGGGACCGGGGGAGTTACAGATACGCAGTATTTT.

J is TRBJ2-3 and V is TRBV6-6; perhaps TRBD2 as D (5 bases). V was clipped by 7 bases and J by 4 bases, with 21 bases between them. CDR1 is MNHNY, CDR2 SVGAGI, per germline (reference sequence). The length of the CDR3 is 16 residues. DNA of the CDR3: TGTGCCAGCACTCAAGGAGGTGGCAGGCGGTCAGATACGCAGTATTTT. It encodes CASTQGGGRRSDTQYF.

J is TRBJ2-5 and V is TRBV6-2 or TRBV6-3, with D maybe TRBD1 (6 bases). Trimming took 2 bases from V and 1 from J, leaving 11 bases between them. Germline-derived CDR1 and CDR2 are MNHEY and SVGEGT. The CDR3 length is 15 residues. CDR3 DNA: TGTGCCAGCAGTTACGGTGGGACACCCCAAGAGACCCAGTACTTC. This translates into CASSYGGTPQETQYF.

The chain carries TRBV13 and TRBJ1-3, with 7 bases aligning to TRBD1. Germline V gene lookup returns CDR1 PRHDT and CDR2 FYEKMQ (reference sequence). The ends lost 0 bases at V and 0 bases at J; junction bases unmatched: 2. This CDR3 region has 16 residues. This chain's CDR3 is CASSLGRTGSGNTIYF. CDR3 coding DNA: TGTGCCAGCAGCTTAGGTCGGACAGGCTCTGGAAACACCATATATTTT.

The chain recombines TRBV18 with TRBJ2-5; D is possibly TRBD1 (6 bases). Trimming removed 6 bases from V and 1 base from J, with 18 bases in between. Germline V gene lookup returns CDR1 KGHSH and CDR2 LQKENI. The CDR3 is made up of 16 amino acids. CDR3 in DNA: TGTGCCAGCTCCCCCACTCAAGGGGGACCCCAAGAGACCCAGTACTTC. It translates to CASSPTQGGPQETQYF.

The rearrangement links TRBV6-5 to TRBJ2-2; 7 nucleotides align to TRBD1. J gave up 1 base and V 6 bases, and 5 bases lay outside the gene matches. This CDR3 is built from 15 residues. The germline CDR1 and CDR2 sequences are MNHEY and SVGAGI. CDR3 amino acids: CASSRQGRNTGELFF. In DNA form, the CDR3 reads TGTGCCAGCAGCAGACAGGGAAGGAACACCGGGGAGCTGTTTTTT.

This rearrangement joins TRBV19 to TRBJ2-3; 11 bases map to TRBD1. V trimming: 6 bases; J trimming: 6 bases; junction bases outside the gene matches: 2. CDR3 length equals 13 residues. In germline, CDR1 is LNHDA, CDR2 SQIVND (reference sequence). The CDR3 sequence is CASRDRGQDTQYF. The DNA of the CDR3 is TGTGCCAGTAGGGACAGGGGGCAGGATACGCAGTATTTT.

The V and J genes are TRBV4-3 and TRBJ1-1; TRBD1 agrees at 9 bases. This CDR3 region has 15 residues. V gave up 1 base and J gave up 4 bases; unmatched junction bases: 4. Germline CDR1 and CDR2: LGHNA and YSLEER. CDR3 DNA sequence: TGCGCCAGCAGCCAAGGGACAGGGGAGGCCACTGAAGCTTTCTTT. Protein product: CASSQGTGEATEAFF.

The chain recombines TRBV27 with TRBJ2-2; the D is unclear. Germline CDR1 reads MNHEY; CDR2 reads SMNVEV (reference sequence). The CDR3 extends over 16 amino acids. V was shortened by 7 bases and J by 5 bases, with 20 bases between the two germline ends. The CDR3 here is CASTQKAAAYTGELFF. Here the CDR3 DNA reads TGTGCCAGCACCCAAAAGGCGGCAGCTTATACCGGGGAGCTGTTTTTT.